This T cell receptor beta chain came from a study of shared clonotypes between healthy human individuals (dated by TCRdb to 2018 to 2020). In the study overall: The cohort comprised a couple of women and three men aged 18 to 49 years. For each donor, three plates each were used for CD4 naive and CD4 memory, two plates were used for CD8 naive, and one plate was used for CD8 memory. To increase sequencing depth and limit assay-specific biases, TCR repertoire library preparation and sequencing were carried out by different laboratories using diverse techniques. Blood TCR repertoires of five healthy adults were deeply sequenced to estimate repertoire size and the extent of clonotype sharing between individuals. Each donor's leukapheresis produced roughly between roughly 0.85 and 10 billion PBMCs.

Healthy HIV-negative adults with no recently reported acute infections or vaccinations were included as donors. Every donor was a Caucasian adult living in Nashville, Tennessee, USA. Magnetic negative selection was used to enrich CD4+ T cells, after which naive cells were positively selected on CD45RA and the negative fraction became the memory subset. Blood was obtained by leukapheresis, after which PBMCs were separated by Ficoll-Histopaque density gradient centrifugation and cryopreserved in liquid nitrogen vapor phase. Analytical flow cytometry was used to check the purity and quantity of each magnetically sorted T cell population. Genomic DNA was isolated from every sorted fraction and measured by UV absorbance on a Nanodrop 2000c. Using the deep immunoSEQ assay, TCR CDR3 regions were amplified from genomic DNA by multiplex PCR. Extracted genomic DNA from each cell subset was spread evenly across all wells of several immunoSEQ 96-well plates, with each plate serving as a replicate. For sorted subsets, about 200 ng genomic DNA, equal to 30,000 to 35,000 T cell genomes, was loaded into each replicate PCR. Purified libraries were measured with a Qubit 3.0 fluorometer, size-checked on a Bioanalyzer 2100, and measured again with the KAPA Library Quantification kit. Every immunoSEQ 96-well plate was sequenced on a separate single-read 150-cycle Illumina NextSeq 550 flow cell. The original methods were these. The immunoSEQ output contained only junctional sequences without quality scores, so filtering could not match that applied to full-length reads. To assign V/J genes and CDR3, sequences were annotated against IMGT germline references using PyIR, a Python wrapper for IgBLAST v1.9. Reads were removed for weak V/J assignments (E-value above 1e-6), missing CDR3, stop codons, out-of-frame junctions, or ambiguous translated residues. V3J clonotypes were defined as sequences sharing an identical inferred V gene, J gene, and CDR3 amino acid sequence. To compute the percentage overlap between repertoires, the number of shared unique clonotypes was divided by the size of the smaller repertoire. RTK rarefaction, the Chao1 estimator, and Recon v2.1 estimates of unobserved clonotypes were used to assess repertoire richness. For all TCRbeta clonotypes obtained by the gDNA method from four donors, generation probabilities were computed with OLGA. TCRdb's version of the immuneACCESS table is confined to in-frame rearrangements and falls short of the full clone set. An unresolved V gene accounts for under half of the shortfall where checked; the remainder is of unknown origin. That table supplies the V and J calls and clone size; D and trimming were determined from the DNA. This sample is represented by about 1 million clones; roughly 80% of them were singletons. Around 1.5% of the sample belongs to the ten largest clones.

A word on this clone: No antigen is known for it. One base away there is no much larger clone; base qualities are not given.

Via the germline V gene, CDR1 is MDHEN and CDR2 SYDVKM. The cysteine opens and the phenylalanine closes a CDR3 of 14 amino acids. Of all the DNA, just the CDR3 is kept, 42 bases in frame from base 1. Trimming removed 5 bases from V and 1 base from J; the gene matches leave 3 bases unexplained. Results and caveats for the whole study, not just this receptor: Pairwise subsampling led to the expectation that sequencing depth would affect the degree of clonotype sharing among donors. Sampling was restricted to blood, and TCR repertoires in tissues likely differ from the TCR repertoires found in blood. The small number of donors limited the genetic and exposure-history diversity represented. Estimated clonotype richness was generally larger for naive than for memory subsets. Even with the large sequencing depth, rarefaction of the sorted-subset datasets indicated that sequencing was incomplete. Clonotypes shared by all four sorted-subset donors showed higher generation probabilities than non-shared clonotypes. Sharing across a few donors was observed for about 5% of naive CD4, over 3% of naive CD8, 2.3% of memory CD4, and about 0.4% of memory CD8 clonotypes.

The V and J segments used are TRBV28 and TRBJ1-1; 8 bases in the middle match TRBD1. The TCR sequence derives from a man aged 18 to 35 in good health. The specimen sequenced was memory CD4+ T cells sorted from blood. This specimen's cell subset or site label, interpreted: CD45RA-negative fraction. The CDR3 is CASSPGGRNTEAFF. The DNA reads TGTGCCAGCAGTCCAGGGGGCCGGAACACTGAAGCTTTCTTT.